The sample holds a few counts of the clone carrying this TCR beta chain. What it binds is not known. The J segment lost 5 bases and the V segment lost 2 bases, leaving 7 bases of the junction unmatched. Germline values: CDR1 MNHEY, CDR2 SVGAGI. There are 15 residues in the CDR3. Researchers amplified the TCR beta CDR3 regions from RNA transcripts. With the HTBI primer set, the TCR CDR3 went through a first round of RT-PCR. TCRdb re-analysed the multiplex PCR reads in MiXCR, keeping a single row per CDR3 protein. The sample has some 600,000 distinct CDR3 sequences, over 11% seen once. Patients aged 18 to 65 had newly diagnosed hyperthyroidism that had lasted under 2 months. The data were obtained in a study of T cells in Graves' hyperthyroidism and ophthalmopathy. Study-level information: The blood sample was taken at first diagnosis, before treatment began. Study-level results: Ophthalmopathy onset followed model prediction by a median around 6.9 months.

This chain uses TRBV6-5 with TRBJ1-1; 8 positions agree with TRBD1. The sequence came from a woman in her thirties with Graves' hyperthyroidism that later progressed to Graves' ophthalmopathy. The sequencing sample was made of blood. CDR3 sequence: CASSYADRAGTEAFF. The CDR3 nucleotides are TGTGCCAGCAGTTACGCGGACAGGGCCGGGACTGAAGCTTTCTTT.